This TCR beta chain is drawn from a study of T-cell memory formation after mild COVID-19. Broader study findings: Of the contracting clones, CD4+ ones lay mainly in CM and EM, and CD8+ ones in EMRA. Among clones contracting day 15 to 85, CD4/CD8 was balanced, whereas later expanders leaned CD4+.

TCRdb recomputed calls from the 5' RACE reads with MiXCR, one row per CDR3 protein. This sample carries 540,000 or so distinct CDR3 sequences, about a fifth of them seen once, and the ten largest clones take roughly an eighth. Trimming left V 2 bases short and J 3 bases short, with 7 bases between. This CDR3 spans 13 amino acids. Comments on this clonotype: Its target is not known.

This receptor was obtained from an adult woman who had mild COVID-19 (a few samples of this study predate the infection). Cell type and time point are not known. The chain recombines TRBV12-3 or TRBV12-4 with TRBJ1-1; D not certain. Sample: PBMCs or a T cell subset sorted from them (not recorded which). As DNA, the CDR3 is TGTGCCAGCAGTTTACAAATTTACACTGAAGCTTTCTTT. As protein: CASSLQIYTEAFF.